Listed below are T cell receptor beta chains from one sample, sequenced in a study of cytomegalovirus exposure and HLA in healthy donors. Generated by immunoSEQ multiplex PCR, the TCRdb table keeps only in-frame clones and is missing some. This sample has 110,000 to 150,000 clones, with about four fifths found just once. The sample was PBMCs. The receptor source for this set is a male donor in good health and CMV-seronegative. Each CDR3 is given with its conserved first and last residue. The order of the fields is clone size, V gene, D gene, J gene, CDR3 protein, CDR3 DNA. D genes are given only for firm matches. The size field is filled for only some rows; it gives once, few, many or a size class.

.	TRBV7-8	TRBD2	TRBJ2-5	CASSTRLAGVETQYF	TGTGCCAGCAGCACCCGACTAGCGGGAGTTGAGACCCAGTACTTC
.	TRBV9	.	TRBJ1-2	CASSVDSSPYGYTF	TGTGCCAGCAGCGTAGACAGCTCCCCTTATGGCTACACCTTC
.	TRBV15	.	TRBJ1-1	CATSRDGHLKENTEAFF	TGTGCCACCAGCAGAGATGGACACCTAAAGGAGAACACTGAAGCTTTCTTT
few	TRBV6-1	TRBD1	TRBJ1-5	CASRGGTGGQPQHF	TGTGCCAGCAGGGGGGGGACAGGGGGTCAGCCCCAGCATTTT
.	TRBV18	TRBD1	TRBJ1-2	CASSPGTGEYYGYTF	TGTGCCAGCTCACCGGGGACAGGGGAATACTATGGCTACACCTTC
.	TRBV5-1	TRBD2	TRBJ2-2	CASSLTSGTYTGELFF	TGCGCCAGCAGCTTGACTAGCGGAACTTACACCGGGGAGCTGTTTTTT
few	TRBV5-4	.	TRBJ1-5	CASSLEPNQPQHF	TGTGCCAGCAGCTTGGAGCCCAATCAGCCCCAGCATTTT
.	TRBV6-5	TRBD1	TRBJ1-2	CAARDSLYTF	TGTGCCGCAAGGGACAGCCTTTACACCTTC
once	TRBV6-1	.	TRBJ1-2	CASSERGTSYGYTF	TGTGCCAGCAGTGAAAGGGGCACCTCCTATGGCTACACCTTC
few	TRBV9	.	TRBJ2-7	CASSPKGVGYEQYF	TGTGCCAGCAGCCCGAAGGGGGTTGGCTACGAGCAGTACTTC
.	TRBV7-2	.	TRBJ1-4	CASSLGARGSNEKLFF	TGTGCCAGCAGCTTGGGGGCGCGTGGTTCTAATGAAAAACTGTTTTTC
.	TRBV5-4	TRBD1	TRBJ1-1	CASSLPGQGGSTEAFF	TGTGCCAGCAGCCTCCCGGGACAGGGTGGGAGCACTGAAGCTTTCTTT
.	TRBV6-5	TRBD1	TRBJ2-7	CASSRDSTYEQYF	TGTGCCAGCAGCCGGGACAGTACCTACGAGCAGTACTTC
once	TRBV5-1	.	TRBJ1-2	CASSSPKTAGGNYGYTF	TGCGCCAGCAGCTCACCGAAAACAGCCGGTGGAAACTATGGCTACACCTTC
once	TRBV7-2	.	TRBJ1-3	CASSSQGSGNTIYF	TGTGCCAGCAGCTCACAGGGTTCTGGAAACACCATATATTTT
.	TRBV7-6	.	TRBJ2-2	CASSLPANTGELFF	TGTGCCAGCAGCTTACCAGCGAACACCGGGGAGCTGTTTTTT
few	TRBV9	TRBD1	TRBJ2-2	CASSLGTGNTGELFF	TGTGCCAGCAGCCTCGGGACAGGTAACACCGGGGAGCTGTTTTTT
.	TRBV19	TRBD1	TRBJ2-7	CASSPGQVGSYEQYF	TGTGCCAGTAGTCCGGGACAGGTCGGATCCTACGAGCAGTACTTC
.	TRBV9	.	TRBJ2-1	CASSVSGLNEQFF	TGTGCCAGCAGCGTGAGCGGGCTGAATGAGCAGTTCTTC
.	TRBV6-5	.	TRBJ1-3	CASSYSSGAGGNTIYF	TGTGCCAGCAGTTACTCCTCAGGGGCGGGTGGAAACACCATATATTTT
.	TRBV27	TRBD1	TRBJ1-2	CASSPTRDRGLRGYTF	TGTGCCAGCAGCCCCACCCGGGACAGGGGATTAAGGGGCTACACCTTC
.	TRBV7-9	.	TRBJ2-4	CASSLGIAVNIQYF	TGTGCCAGCAGCTTAGGAATCGCGGTAAACATTCAGTACTTC
.	TRBV10-3	TRBD1	TRBJ1-4	CAAGQGNEKLFF	TGTGCCGCGGGACAGGGGAATGAAAAACTGTTTTTT
.	TRBV27	TRBD1	TRBJ1-2	CASSLWGQIPNYGYTF	TGTGCCAGCAGTTTATGGGGACAGATACCTAACTATGGCTACACCTTC
.	TRBV18	.	TRBJ2-5	CASSPPEEGVETQYF	TGTGCCAGCTCACCCCCAGAGGAGGGCGTAGAGACCCAGTACTTC
once	TRBV5-1	.	TRBJ1-1	CASSFTENTEAFF	TGCGCCAGCAGCTTCACAGAGAACACTGAAGCTTTCTTT
.	TRBV6-5	TRBD1	TRBJ2-7	CASSRTGSDEQYF	TGTGCCAGCAGCCGGACAGGGAGCGACGAGCAGTACTTC
.	TRBV29-1	.	TRBJ1-2	CSVVGANYGYTF	TGCAGCGTTGTCGGGGCTAACTATGGCTACACCTTC
.	TRBV15	.	TRBJ2-7	CALKPPGYEQYF	TGTGCCCTGAAACCACCAGGTTACGAGCAGTACTTC
.	TRBV5-1	TRBD2	TRBJ2-1	CASSSPFSSGSLNEQFF	TGCGCCAGCAGCTCCCCGTTCTCTAGCGGGAGCTTAAATGAGCAGTTCTTC
.	TRBV5-6	.	TRBJ2-7	CPSSSILRSSYEQYF	TGTCCCAGCAGCTCTATCCTAAGGAGCTCCTACGAGCAGTACTTC
once	TRBV5-4	.	TRBJ2-1	CASSREPSGRSYNEQFF	TGTGCCAGCAGCAGAGAACCGAGCGGGCGCTCCTACAATGAGCAGTTCTTC
once	TRBV18	TRBD1	TRBJ2-1	CASSPWTGEYNEQFF	TGTGCCAGCTCACCTTGGACAGGGGAGTACAATGAGCAGTTCTTC
.	TRBV5-1	TRBD1	TRBJ1-6	CASSPGGTGTSPLHF	TGCGCCAGCAGCCCGGGGGGGACAGGGACGTCACCCCTCCACTTT
.	TRBV9	.	TRBJ2-1	CASSVAGLGGGFF	TGTGCCAGCAGCGTAGCGGGTCTAGGGGGGGGGTTCTTC
.	TRBV1	.	TRBJ2-7	CTSSRRQPPEQYF	TGCACCAGCAGCCGCCGACAGCCACCCGAGCAGTACTTC
.	TRBV9	.	TRBJ1-5	CASSVGSQFNQPQHF	TGTGCCAGCAGCGTAGGTTCCCAGTTCAATCAGCCCCAGCATTTT
.	TRBV7-3	TRBD2	TRBJ2-7	CASSPGTSGTYEQYF	TGTGCCAGCAGCCCCGGGACTAGCGGGACCTACGAGCAGTACTTC
.	TRBV18	.	TRBJ1-4	CASSPPSRAEKLFF	TGTGCCAGCTCACCACCGAGCAGGGCTGAAAAACTGTTTTTT
.	TRBV6-5	TRBD2	TRBJ2-7	CASSYRSSGGRYEQYF	TGTGCCAGCAGTTATCGATCTAGCGGGGGTCGCTACGAGCAGTACTTC
once	TRBV7-9	TRBD2	TRBJ2-5	CASSLSSGRETQYF	TGTGCCAGCAGCTTATCTAGCGGGAGGGAGACCCAGTACTTC
.	TRBV29-1	.	TRBJ2-1	CSGLRGSSYNEQFF	TGCAGCGGGCTCAGGGGAAGCTCCTACAATGAGCAGTTCTTC
few	TRBV5-1	.	TRBJ2-7	CASSYGGSYEQYF	TGCGCCAGCAGCTATGGAGGGAGTTACGAGCAGTACTTC
.	TRBV25-1	.	TRBJ2-7	CASSLGALGEQYF	TGTGCCTCTTCCCTGGGGGCTCTCGGCGAGCAGTACTTC
few	TRBV12-5	TRBD1	TRBJ1-4	CASGLTGTGGDEKLFF	TGTGCTAGTGGTTTGACGGGGACAGGGGGTGATGAAAAACTGTTTTTT
.	TRBV28	.	TRBJ1-5	CASSLYRERRSNQPQHF	TGTGCCAGCAGTTTATACAGGGAGCGGCGTAGCAATCAGCCCCAGCATTTT
.	TRBV2	TRBD1	TRBJ1-1	CATRTGALRNTEAFF	TGTGCAACCCGGACAGGCGCTCTCAGGAACACTGAAGCTTTCTTT
.	TRBV19	.	TRBJ1-1	CASSAKGGGVWNTEAFF	TGTGCCAGTAGTGCGAAAGGGGGGGGCGTATGGAACACTGAAGCTTTCTTT
few	TRBV7-8	.	TRBJ1-2	CASSSRPSRYYGYTF	TGTGCCAGCAGCTCCCGCCCTAGCAGGTACTATGGCTACACCTTC
.	TRBV27	TRBD2	TRBJ2-5	CASSSGGVETQYF	TGTGCCAGCAGTTCGGGGGGTGTGGAGACCCAGTACTTC